This T cell receptor (beta chain) was identified in a study of blood T cell repertoires in COVID-19. Study at large: From T cells, B-cell-depleted T cells, or PBMCs came the material, which was cDNA or gDNA.

The V and J ends lost 4 bases and 0 bases respectively, with 11 bases between them. The CDR3 covers 15 residues. Germline loops: CDR1 SNHLY, CDR2 FYNNEI. Seattle participants joined during active infection and were tracked over time. In the original workflow: Nucleated cell counts were estimated from reference gene primer amplification. TCRdb keeps only in-frame clones here, not all; method: immunoSEQ multiplex PCR. The V and J calls and the clone size are those of that table, but D and trimming were determined from the DNA. The table shows some 190,000 clones, with 82% occurring only once. Sequencing was done on a sample of peripheral blood. This receptor was identified in a woman in her sixties or seventies with COVID-19, enrolled during active disease. The chain links TRBV2 to TRBJ2-3; TRBD2 is a possible D gene (5 bases). Written as DNA, the CDR3 is TGTGCCAGCAGTGTTCGAGCGGCTAGCACAGATACGCAGTATTTT. This gives the protein CASSVRAASTDTQYF.